In its sample, the clone carrying this T cell receptor (beta chain) was seen a few times. Its target is not known. The junction shows a germline mismatch at one end, possibly a read error. This sample was taken from a study of T cells after yellow fever vaccination. Study results and limitations: Just a small share of clonotypes turned up in the CD4 compartment as well as the CD8 compartment.

TCRdb processed the 5' RACE reads anew with MiXCR; each CDR3 protein has one entry. The table records over 300,000 distinct CDR3 sequences, roughly 7% of them present only once. There are 19 residues in the CDR3. The germline V gene has CDR1 SSHAT and CDR2 FNYEAQ (reference sequence). The sequenced sample was PBMCs, obtained approximately 40 days after the first yellow fever vaccination. This TCR was sampled from a man younger than 35 who received the YFV17D yellow fever vaccine. The J gene is TRBJ2-1, the V gene TRBV7-7, with D perhaps being TRBD1 or TRBD2 (5 bases each). The CDR3 is CASSPGLGKNPSSYNEQFF. The CDR3 region has the DNA TGTGCTAGCAGCCCGGGGCTAGGGAAAAACCCAAGCTCCTACAATGAGCAGTTCTTC. Using reference TRBV7-7 and TRBJ2-1 for the parts outside the CDR3, the full variable domain is GAGVSQSPRYKVTKRGQDVTLRCDPISSHATLYWYQQALGQGPEFLTYFNYEAQPDKSGLPSDRFSAERPEGSISTLTIQRTEQRDSAMYRCASSPGLGKNPSSYNEQFFGPGTRLTVL.